The 23 T cell receptor beta chains presented below share a single source sample, sequenced in a study of patients and donors after allogeneic stem cell transplantation. TCRdb ran MiXCR on the RT-PCR reads and lists one entry per CDR3 protein. The table lists around 31,000 distinct CDR3 sequences, 6.8% of them singletons. The sample was blood, either unsorted or a sorted T cell fraction (not recorded which). The source of these receptors is a human donor who was either an allogeneic HSCT recipient or a stem cell or donor lymphocyte infusion donor (not recorded which). It is not recorded whose cells these are; they may come from a transplant donor.

In this sample, this clonotype turned up many times. V usage is TRBV28 and J usage is TRBJ2-1; 8 nucleotides match TRBD2. With 3 bases clipped from V and 0 bases from J, the junction kept 7 bases outside the gene matches. CDR1 is MDHEN and CDR2 is SYDVKM in the germline V gene. This CDR3 spans 17 amino acids. The CDR3 coding sequence is TGTGCCAGCAGTTTCCCGACTAGCGCGAGCTCCTACAATGAGCAGTTCTTC. Protein product: CASSFPTSASSYNEQFF. The variable domain in full, completed from reference TRBV28 and TRBJ2-1, reads DVKVTQSSRYLVKRTGEKVFLECVQDMDHENMFWYRQDPGLGLRLIYFSYDVKMKEKGDIPEGYSVSREKKERFSLILESASTNQTSMYLCASSFPTSASSYNEQFFGPGTRLTVL.

This clonotype was recorded at least ten times. V usage is TRBV2 and J usage is TRBJ2-1, with TRBD2 matching 11 bases. Germline CDR1 is SNHLY and CDR2 is FYNNEI. Germline trimming cut 11 bases from V and 9 bases from J; bases unmatched to any gene: 3. This CDR3 region has 11 residues. CDR3 sequence reads: CALAGGGEQFF. CDR3 sequence (DNA): TGTGCCCTAGCGGGAGGTGGTGAGCAGTTCTTC.

The V and J genes are TRBV10-3 and TRBJ2-2, with a possible D match to TRBD1 (6 bases). Germline V lookup: CDR1 ENHRY, CDR2 SYGVKD. V lost 10 bases and J lost 2, with 17 bases in between. This CDR3 comprises 15 residues. The CDR3 DNA reads TGTGCCACCCTCCAATTGACAGGAAACACCGGGGAGCTGTTTTTT. Amino acids: CATLQLTGNTGELFF.

This clonotype was seen at least ten times. The chain combines TRBV10-3 with TRBJ2-7; 7 bases are a match to TRBD1. The CDR3 is 13 amino acids. CDR1 is ENHRY and CDR2 is SYGVKD in the germline V gene. V lost 6 bases and J lost 2; bases outside the gene matches: 4. CDR3 residues: CAISHQGAYEQYF. CDR3 nucleotide sequence: TGTGCCATCAGCCACCAGGGGGCCTACGAGCAGTACTTC.

This clonotype was detected ten times or more. The chain joins TRBV20-1 to TRBJ1-4; TRBD1 is a possible D gene (5 bases). Germline CDR1 reads DFQATT; CDR2 reads SNEGSKA (reference sequence). The CDR3 runs 16 residues. V lost 5 bases to trimming and J lost 8 bases, with 24 bases between them. CDR3 in DNA: TGCAGTGCTGAGGGGTTTAGCCCCAAGTCTGGGGAAAAACTGTTTTTT. Its protein product is CSAEGFSPKSGEKLFF.

At least ten counts were recorded for this clonotype. This rearrangement joins TRBV11-3 to TRBJ2-1; the D is unclear. V was trimmed by 1 base and J by 1 base, leaving 2 bases between them. The CDR3 loop spans 13 amino acids. From germline, CDR1 is SGHNT and CDR2 YENEEA. The CDR3 here is CASSLGSYNEQFF. Here the CDR3 DNA reads TGTGCCAGCAGCTTAGGGTCCTACAATGAGCAGTTCTTC.

This clonotype has ten or more counts. The rearrangement links TRBV20-1 to TRBJ2-2, with D maybe TRBD2 (6 bases). The CDR3 loop spans 14 amino acids. With 3 bases removed from V and 2 bases from J, the gap between germline ends came to 10 bases. Germline lookup yields CDR1 DFQATT and CDR2 SNEGSKA (reference sequence). As DNA, the CDR3 is TGCAGTGCTAGTAGGAGGGGCAACACCGGGGAGCTGTTTTTT. The encoded protein is CSASRRGNTGELFF.

The CDR3 reads CASSFLYYEQYF. The CDR3 nucleotides read TGTGCCAGCAGTTTCCTGTACTACGAGCAGTACTTC. The chain couples TRBV28 to TRBJ2-7; D not resolved. The V and J ends lost 3 bases and 3 bases respectively, with 6 bases between them. Germline loops: CDR1 MDHEN, CDR2 SYDVKM. The CDR3 covers 12 residues. The entire variable domain, with the rest obtained from reference TRBV28 and TRBJ2-7, is as follows: DVKVTQSSRYLVKRTGEKVFLECVQDMDHENMFWYRQDPGLGLRLIYFSYDVKMKEKGDIPEGYSVSREKKERFSLILESASTNQTSMYLCASSFLYYEQYFGPGTRLTVT.

This clonotype was observed many times. The J gene is TRBJ1-1, the V gene TRBV12-3 or TRBV12-4; D is possibly TRBD1 (6 bases). V was shortened by 3 bases and J by 5 bases, with 13 bases between the two germline ends. This CDR3 has 14 residues. The CDR3 DNA reads as TGTGCCAGCAGTTTCCAGGGGACGGCGACTGAAGCTTTCTTT. Encoded protein: CASSFQGTATEAFF.

This clonotype was found many times. The V and J genes are TRBV9 and TRBJ1-1, with D hard to call. The germline V gene has CDR1 SGDLS and CDR2 YYNGEE. Trimming pared 0 bases from V and 1 base from J, leaving 7 bases between. The CDR3 extends over 14 amino acids. CDR3 loop: CASSVAGSNTEAFF. In DNA, the CDR3 is TGTGCCAGCAGCGTAGCAGGATCGAACACTGAAGCTTTCTTT. The variable domain in full, with the rest retrieved from reference TRBV9 and TRBJ1-1, is DSGVTQTPKHLITATGQRVTLRCSPRSGDLSVYWYQQSLDQGLQFLIQYYNGEERAKGNILERFSAQQFPDLHSELNLSSLELGDSALYFCASSVAGSNTEAFFGQGTRLTVV.

This sequence joins TRBV20-1 and TRBJ2-1, with D tentatively TRBD1 or TRBD2 (5 bases each). V gave up 5 bases and J gave up 7 bases, with 18 bases separating them. Per germline, CDR1 DFQATT and CDR2 SNEGSKA (reference sequence). CDR3 length equals 14 residues. The CDR3 bases are TGCAGTGCTCCGGGGACCGGCCGTAGAAATGAGCAGTTCTTC. Translating gives CSAPGTGRRNEQFF.

This clonotype was found many times. The V call is TRBV20-1, the J call TRBJ1-1, with D maybe TRBD1 (6 bases). The CDR3 runs 12 residues. Trimming shortened V by 2 bases and J by 6 bases, and 10 bases separated the two germline ends. The V gene's germline CDR1 is DFQATT and CDR2 SNEGSKA (reference sequence). In DNA form, the CDR3 reads TGCAGTGCTAGACTCCCAGGGGCTGAAGCTTTCTTT. This gives the protein CSARLPGAEAFF.

This clonotype was recorded a few times. The chain employs TRBV20-1 and TRBJ2-1; no reliable D call. V lost 1 base, J lost 7 bases, and 5 bases lay in between. The CDR3 contains 11 residues. The V gene's germline CDR1 is DFQATT and CDR2 SNEGSKA (reference sequence). DNA of the CDR3: TGCAGTGCTAGAGGGGCAAATGAGCAGTTCTTC. This translates into CSARGANEQFF.

The chain joins TRBV7-6 to TRBJ2-1; 7 bases fit TRBD2. Per the germline V gene, CDR1 is SGHVS and CDR2 is FNYEAQ. This CDR3 region has 15 residues. The V segment lost 5 bases and the J segment 2 bases; nucleotides outside the gene matches: 6. Here the CDR3 reads CASSLSSGPYNEQFF. DNA for the CDR3: TGTGCCAGCAGCCTCAGTAGCGGGCCCTACAATGAGCAGTTCTTC.

The chain has TRBV6-5 and TRBJ2-6; D gene unclear. Deletions cut 6 bases from V and 9 bases from J, with 6 bases between. The CDR3 has 11 amino acids. Germline-derived CDR1 and CDR2 are MNHEY and SVGAGI. The CDR3 loop is CASSSRNVLTF. The DNA of the CDR3 is TGTGCCAGCAGCTCACGCAACGTCCTGACTTTC.

This clonotype has more than one count but fewer than ten. The chain combines TRBV7-3 with TRBJ2-1, with TRBD2 as a possible D gene (5 bases). CDR3 length: 15 amino acids. Germline values: CDR1 SGHTA, CDR2 FQGTGA. V was pared by 1 base and J by 7 bases, with 14 bases between. In DNA, the CDR3 is TGTGCCAGCAGCTTAATCTTCGCCTCGGGAAATGAGCAGTTCTTC. Translated, it gives CASSLIFASGNEQFF.

This clonotype has only a few counts. The chain links TRBV19 to TRBJ2-5, with 11 bases aligning to TRBD1. The germline gives CDR1 LNHDA, CDR2 SQIVND (reference sequence). The J segment lost 0 bases and the V segment lost 8 bases, leaving 8 bases of the junction unmatched. This CDR3 region has 16 residues. CDR3 amino acids: CASGGDRGKYQETQYF. DNA for the CDR3: TGTGCCAGTGGAGGGGACAGGGGGAAGTACCAAGAGACCCAGTACTTC.

There are many counts of this clonotype. This chain connects TRBV5-5 to TRBJ1-5, with D hard to call. The CDR3 has 12 amino acids. CDR1 SGHKS and CDR2 YYEKEE come from the germline V gene (reference sequence). The V end lost 1 base, the J end lost 11 bases, and 10 bases lay between the germline ends. CDR3 sequence: CASSLLGSSQHF. CDR3 nucleotide sequence: TGTGCCAGCAGCTTGCTCGGATCGTCCCAGCATTTT. Using reference TRBV5-5 and TRBJ1-5 for the parts outside the CDR3, the full variable domain is DAGVTQSPTHLIKTRGQQVTLRCSPISGHKSVSWYQQVLGQGPQFIFQYYEKEERGRGNFPDRFSARQFPNYSSELNVNALLLGDSALYLCASSLLGSSQHFGDGTRLSIL.

The CDR3 DNA follows: TGTGCCAGCAGCAAAACAGGGAACACCGGGGAGCTGTTTTTT. It codes for CASSKTGNTGELFF. The genes are TRBV7-3 and TRBJ2-2, with a tentative D call TRBD1 (5 bases). This CDR3 region has 14 residues. Trimming left V 5 bases short and J 1 base short, with 8 bases between. Germline V CDR1 and CDR2: SGHTA, FQGTGA. Full variable domain (remainder filled in from reference TRBV7-3 and TRBJ2-2): GAGVSQTPSNKVTEKGKYVELRCDPISGHTALYWYRQSLGQGPEFLIYFQGTGAADDSGLPNDRFFAVRPEGSVSTLKIQRTERGDSAVYLCASSKTGNTGELFFGEGSRLTVL.

The sample holds many counts of this clonotype. This chain connects TRBV7-9 to TRBJ2-1, with D maybe TRBD2 (5 bases). Germline CDR1 reads SEHNR; CDR2 reads FQNEAQ (reference sequence). CDR3 size: 15 residues. Trimming stripped 4 bases from V and 9 bases from J, with 19 bases between. The CDR3 coding sequence is TGTGCCAGCAGCTGGGTGGACTCCGGTAAAGGTGAGCAGTTCTTC. Translation: CASSWVDSGKGEQFF.

The sample holds a few counts of this clonotype. The gene calls are TRBV6-5 and TRBJ2-7; 7 nucleotides line up with TRBD1. CDR3 length equals 14 residues. Germline values: CDR1 MNHEY, CDR2 SVGAGI. The V segment lost 1 base and the J segment 5 bases; nucleotides outside the gene matches: 5. CDR3 coding DNA: TGTGCCAGCAGTTACTACAGGGGTTCCGACGAGCAGTACTTC. Its protein product is CASSYYRGSDEQYF.

This clonotype was observed a single time. The DNA for the CDR3 is TGTGCCAGTAGTAACTTGGGACTGAGAGAGCAGTACTTC. It yields the protein CASSNLGLREQYF. The rearrangement links TRBV19 to TRBJ2-7; the D gene is possibly TRBD2 (6 bases). Deletions cut 4 bases from V and 7 bases from J, with 14 bases between. CDR1 is LNHDA, CDR2 SQIVND, per germline (reference sequence). This CDR3 is built from 13 residues.

This clonotype occurred many times. This sequence joins TRBV13 and TRBJ1-4; 8 nucleotides align to TRBD1. The germline V gene encodes CDR1 PRHDT and CDR2 FYEKMQ (reference sequence). The CDR3 is 14 residues long. V lost 4 bases and J lost 8; bases outside the gene matches: 6. CDR3 nucleotides: TGTGCCAGCAGCTCAGACAGGGGTCAGGAAAAACTGTTTTTT. Its protein product is CASSSDRGQEKLFF. The full variable domain, with the rest looked up from reference TRBV13 and TRBJ1-4, is AAGVIQSPRHLIKEKRETATLKCYPIPRHDTVYWYQQGPGQDPQFLISFYEKMQSDKGSIPDRFSAQQFSDYHSELNMSSLELGDSALYFCASSSDRGQEKLFFGSGTQLSVL.